This T cell receptor beta chain was sequenced in a study of OX40 agonist ivuxolimab in advanced cancers. Study overall: Participants averaged roughly 60 years of age (range about 23 to 79) and were around 80% male.

Regarding the study as a whole: By week 6 at 0.1 to 3.0 mg/kg, blood CD4+ and CD8+ T cells had expanded clonally.

The CDR3 is 14 residues long. The table lists this clone with a count of one. The antigen is undetermined. The repertoire was sequenced with immunoSEQ multiplex PCR; TCRdb's copy has only in-frame clones and lacks some. The top ten clones hold over 3% of a sample with about 56,000 clones, about 80% of them seen once. The chain uses TRBV21-1 and TRBJ2-5; the D call in the table, TRBD1, was not verified against the DNA. TRBV21-1 is marked as a pseudogene. Sequencing was performed on CD4+ or CD8+ T cells sorted from blood, taken in a trial of the OX40 agonist ivuxolimab. The sequence was obtained from an adult with an advanced solid tumor such as melanoma, head and neck, liver or kidney cancer. CDR3 bases: TGTGCCAGCAGCCCACGGGACAGGGAGGAGACCCAGTACTTC. Translating gives CASSPRDREETQYF.